This T cell receptor beta chain was found in a study of blood T cell repertoires in COVID-19. The overall study: From the United States, Italy and Spain came samples of acute and convalescent COVID-19.

J lost 1 base, V lost 4 bases, and 1 base had no gene match. CDR1 SGHRS and CDR2 YFSETQ come from the germline V gene. The CDR3 spans 13 residues. Patients of the Seattle cohort, enrolled during active infection, were followed longitudinally. The authors' processing: By means of reference gene primer amplification, nucleated cell counts were estimated. Libraries were prepared by immunoSEQ multiplex PCR; TCRdb keeps only in-frame clonotypes and omits some of them. V, J and clone size are taken as reported in that table, and D and trimming were inferred from the DNA itself. The profile shows roughly 130,000 clones, 80% to 85% of them singletons.

Sample: peripheral blood. This clonotype originated in a man younger than 40 with COVID-19, enrolled during active disease. The gene calls are TRBV5-1 and TRBJ2-5; 7 bases agree with TRBD1. CDR3 nucleotide sequence: TGCGCCAGCAGCCGGGACAGCCAAGAGACCCAGTACTTC. This codes for CASSRDSQETQYF.